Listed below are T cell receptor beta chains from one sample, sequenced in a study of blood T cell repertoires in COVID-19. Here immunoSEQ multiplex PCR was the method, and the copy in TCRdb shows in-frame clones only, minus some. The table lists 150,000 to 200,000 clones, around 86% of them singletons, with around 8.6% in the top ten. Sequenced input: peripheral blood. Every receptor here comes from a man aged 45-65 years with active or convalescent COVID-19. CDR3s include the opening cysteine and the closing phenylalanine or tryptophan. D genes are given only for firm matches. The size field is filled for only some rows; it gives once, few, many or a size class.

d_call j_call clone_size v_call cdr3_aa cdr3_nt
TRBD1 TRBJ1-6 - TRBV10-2 CASRGQGESPLHF TGCGCCAGCAGGGGACAGGGTGAATCACCCCTCCACTTT
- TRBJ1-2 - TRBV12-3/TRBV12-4 CASSSTVRGYTF TGTGCCAGCAGCTCTACGGTGAGGGGCTACACCTTC
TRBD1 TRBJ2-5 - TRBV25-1 CASSDLGAGGSGETQYF TGTGCCAGCAGTGATCTGGGGGCAGGGGGATCTGGAGAGACCCAGTACTTC
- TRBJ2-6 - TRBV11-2 CASSKSGVSGANVLTF TGTGCCAGCAGCAAATCAGGGGTCTCTGGGGCCAACGTCCTGACTTTC
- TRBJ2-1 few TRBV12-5 CASGLVNVRNEQFF TGTGCTAGTGGTTTGGTAAACGTACGGAATGAGCAGTTCTTC
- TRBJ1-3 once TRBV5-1 CASSLATSTAGDFSGNTIYF TGCGCCAGCAGCTTGGCTACGAGCACTGCCGGAGATTTCTCTGGAAACACCATATATTTT
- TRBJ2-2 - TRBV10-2 CASSESLSGNTGELFF TGCGCCAGCAGTGAGTCCCTAAGCGGGAACACCGGGGAGCTGTTTTTT
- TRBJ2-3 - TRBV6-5 CASSQTPGDTQYF TGTGCCAGCAGCCAAACACCTGGCGATACGCAGTATTTT
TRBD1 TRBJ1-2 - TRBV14 CASSQDRTGFGYTF TGTGCCAGCAGCCAAGATAGGACAGGGTTCGGCTACACCTTC
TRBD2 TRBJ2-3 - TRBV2 CASSGIAGGSGGQYF TGTGCCAGCAGTGGAATAGCGGGAGGGTCAGGCGGGCAGTATTTT
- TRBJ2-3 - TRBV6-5 CASSPRSKTDTQYF TGTGCCAGCAGTCCCAGGTCAAAAACAGATACGCAGTATTTT
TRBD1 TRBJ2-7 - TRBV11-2 CASSLSQGFWEQYF TGTGCCAGCAGCTTATCACAGGGGTTTTGGGAGCAGTACTTC
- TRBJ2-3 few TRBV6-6 CASSYPDSSNTQYF TGTGCCAGCAGTTACCCGGACAGCAGCAATACGCAGTATTTT
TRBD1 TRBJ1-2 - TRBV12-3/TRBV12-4 CASSIQGNGYTF TGTGCCAGCAGTATACAGGGGAATGGCTACACCTTC
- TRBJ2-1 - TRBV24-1 CATSDTIGEFDGEQFF TGTGCCACCAGTGATACCATTGGAGAGTTTGACGGTGAGCAGTTCTTC
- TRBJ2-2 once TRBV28 CASTSRAQGTGELFF TGTGCCAGCACCAGCAGGGCCCAGGGGACCGGGGAGCTGTTTTTT
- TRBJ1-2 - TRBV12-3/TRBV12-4 CASSLELYGYTF TGTGCCAGCAGTTTAGAACTCTATGGCTACACCTTC
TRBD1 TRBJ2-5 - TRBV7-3 CASSSLGQGFKETQYF TGTGCCAGCAGCTCACTAGGACAGGGGTTCAAAGAGACCCAGTACTTC
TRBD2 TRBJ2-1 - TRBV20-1 CSASNPGASGRGINEQFF TGCAGTGCTAGTAATCCCGGAGCCAGCGGGAGGGGGATCAATGAGCAGTTCTTC